Each of the 21 T cell receptor beta chains below was sequenced from the same sample in a study of T cell responses to AZD1222 COVID-19 vaccine. Produced via immunoSEQ multiplex PCR; TCRdb's table is partial and in-frame only. The table lists 250,000 to 300,000 clones, approximately 94% of them singletons. This material consisted of peripheral blood, taken 28 days after the second AZD1222 dose. These receptors were taken from an adult who received the AZD1222 COVID-19 vaccine.

V gene TRBV6-5 combines with J gene TRBJ2-3, with TRBD2 matching 9 bases. CDR1 is MNHEY, CDR2 SVGAGI, per germline. The CDR3 length is 13 residues. V trimming: 8 bases; J trimming: 4 bases; junction bases outside the gene matches: 4. The CDR3 here is CASRASGADTQYF. In DNA form, the CDR3 reads TGTGCCAGCCGGGCTAGCGGGGCAGATACGCAGTATTTT.

The genes are TRBV5-4 and TRBJ2-3, with 7 positions matching TRBD1. V gave up 6 bases and J gave up 3 bases; unmatched junction bases: 4. Germline assignment: CDR1 SGHNT and CDR2 YYREEE (reference sequence). The CDR3 contains 13 residues. The chain's CDR3 is CASKRDRTDTQYF. In DNA, the CDR3 is TGTGCCAGCAAAAGGGACAGAACAGATACGCAGTATTTT. Looking up the rest from reference TRBV5-4 and TRBJ2-3 gives the full variable domain: ETGVTQSPTHLIKTRGQQVTLRCSSQSGHNTVSWYQQALGQGPQFIFQYYREEENGRGNFPPRFSGLQFPNYSSELNVNALELDDSALYLCASKRDRTDTQYFGPGTRLTVL.

The count of this clone is one. The chain is built from TRBV5-1 and TRBJ2-7, with a weak D call TRBD1 (6 bases). Trimming removed 5 bases at V and 5 bases at J, with 17 bases between. The length of the CDR3 is 14 residues. Germline CDR1 and CDR2: SGHRS and YFSETQ. CDR3 region: CASRWGQGPHEQYF. DNA of the CDR3: TGCGCCAGCAGATGGGGGCAGGGACCCCACGAGCAGTACTTC.

The V gene is TRBV27, the J gene TRBJ2-1; D remains ambiguous. The germline gives CDR1 MNHEY, CDR2 SMNVEV (reference sequence). With 4 bases removed from V and 0 bases from J, the gap between germline ends came to 13 bases. CDR3 length: 16 amino acids. The CDR3 region is CASSSLKVSSYNEQFF. The CDR3 DNA reads TGTGCCAGCAGTTCCCTAAAGGTTTCCTCCTACAATGAGCAGTTCTTC.

CDR3 sequence (DNA): TGTGCCAGCACCACGAGTAAGGGGGCGGGGTATGACTATGGCTACACCTTC. Translating it yields CASTTSKGAGYDYGYTF. The V and J genes are TRBV28 and TRBJ1-2; 7 bases are a match to TRBD1. The CDR3 is 17 amino acids. The germline V gene has CDR1 MDHEN and CDR2 SYDVKM. V trimming: 7 bases; J trimming: 3 bases; junction bases outside the gene matches: 17.

V is TRBV9 and J is TRBJ2-1; no clear D. V was cut by 2 bases and J by 2 bases, with 11 bases left in between. The V gene's germline CDR1 is SGDLS and CDR2 YYNGEE. The CDR3 has 15 residues. This CDR3 reads CASSVSSRAYNEQFF. The CDR3 region has the DNA TGTGCCAGCAGCGTGAGTTCGAGAGCCTACAATGAGCAGTTCTTC. The variable domain in full, with the rest retrieved from reference TRBV9 and TRBJ2-1, is DSGVTQTPKHLITATGQRVTLRCSPRSGDLSVYWYQQSLDQGLQFLIQYYNGEERAKGNILERFSAQQFPDLHSELNLSSLELGDSALYFCASSVSSRAYNEQFFGPGTRLTVL.

V is TRBV6-2 or TRBV6-3 and J is TRBJ2-1; 10 bases match TRBD1. The CDR3 consists of 20 residues. Germline CDR1 and CDR2: MNHEY and SVGEGT. The V gene end was trimmed by 5 bases and the J gene end by 0 bases; junction bases not matched to a gene: 16. The CDR3 bases are TGTGCCAGCAGTATATTAGCCCGGGACAGGGGTTTCAGCTCCTACAATGAGCAGTTCTTC. It encodes CASSILARDRGFSSYNEQFF.

This chain links TRBV6-1 with TRBJ2-1, with D possibly TRBD2 on 5 matching bases. V shed 4 bases and J shed 1 base, with 14 bases lying between them. The length of the CDR3 is 16 residues. In germline, CDR1 is MNHNS, CDR2 SASEGT. CDR3 in amino acids: CASSALLARSYNEQFF. In DNA form, the CDR3 reads TGTGCCAGCAGTGCGCTCCTAGCCAGGTCCTACAATGAGCAGTTCTTC.

The V and J genes are TRBV6-5 and TRBJ1-6, with 7 nucleotides matching TRBD1. CDR1 is MNHEY and CDR2 is SVGAGI in the germline V gene. The CDR3 is made up of 13 amino acids. Trimming took 6 bases from V and 7 from J; bases not matched to a gene: 3. CDR3 DNA sequence: TGTGCCAGCAGCGACAGGGTGAATTCACCCCTCCACTTT. Translation gives CASSDRVNSPLHF.

This chain joins TRBV15 and TRBJ2-5, with 16 bases identical to TRBD2. V trimming: 4 bases; J trimming: 5 bases; junction bases outside the gene matches: 4. CDR3 length: 16 amino acids. Germline assignment: CDR1 LNHNV and CDR2 YYDKDF (reference sequence). DNA of the CDR3: TGTGCCACCAGCACCCAGGGACTAGCGGGAGGGGAGACCCAGTACTTC. Translating gives CATSTQGLAGGETQYF.

The chain is built from TRBV19 and TRBJ1-1; the D is unclear. Germline loops: CDR1 LNHDA, CDR2 SQIVND (reference sequence). The length of the CDR3 is 13 residues. V lost 5 bases, J lost 3 bases, and 10 bases lay in between. The CDR3 DNA reads TGTGCCAGTAGTCCCCGGCAGGACACTGAAGCTTTCTTT. This encodes CASSPRQDTEAFF. Filled out from reference TRBV19 and TRBJ1-1, the complete variable domain reads DGGITQSPKYLFRKEGQNVTLSCEQNLNHDAMYWYRQDPGQGLRLIYYSQIVNDFQKGDIAEGYSVSREKKESFPLTVTSAQKNPTAFYLCASSPRQDTEAFFGQGTRLTVV.

This sequence joins TRBV28 and TRBJ1-1, with D unresolved. Trimming stripped 4 bases from V and 8 bases from J, with 8 bases between. CDR1 and CDR2 (germline): MDHEN, SYDVKM. This CDR3 has 11 residues. DNA of the CDR3: TGTGCCAGCAGTTCCCTCTACGAAGCTTTCTTT. Its translation: CASSSLYEAFF. Full variable domain (rest looked up from reference TRBV28 and TRBJ1-1): DVKVTQSSRYLVKRTGEKVFLECVQDMDHENMFWYRQDPGLGLRLIYFSYDVKMKEKGDIPEGYSVSREKKERFSLILESASTNQTSMYLCASSSLYEAFFGQGTRLTVV.

Details on this clone: The same CDR3 arises from other DNA sequences in this sample as well. The rearrangement links TRBV27 to TRBJ1-2; TRBD1 aligns across 8 bases. The V gene's germline CDR1 is MNHEY and CDR2 SMNVEV (reference sequence). J lost 6 bases, V lost 6 bases, and 6 bases had no gene match. The CDR3 is made up of 13 amino acids. The CDR3 region has the DNA TGTGCCAGCAGGGGCACAGGGGGTCATGGCTACACCTTC. Translated, it gives CASRGTGGHGYTF.

This chain uses TRBV27 with TRBJ2-7; D might be TRBD1 (6 bases). This CDR3 region has 12 residues. Germline V CDR1 and CDR2: MNHEY, SMNVEV (reference sequence). V lost 11 bases and J lost 2, with 13 bases in between. The CDR3: CASGAGAYEQYF. The CDR3 DNA is TGTGCCTCTGGGGCAGGGGCCTACGAGCAGTACTTC.

This clone came up a few times. The rearrangement links TRBV5-4 to TRBJ2-7; the D call may be TRBD1 or TRBD2 (6 bases each). Germline V lookup: CDR1 SGHNT, CDR2 YYREEE (reference sequence). The CDR3 loop spans 14 amino acids. Trimming took off 4 bases at V and 2 bases at J, with 13 bases between the two ends. This chain's CDR3 is CASSPGGDTYEQYF. CDR3 in DNA: TGTGCCAGCAGCCCCGGGGGCGATACCTACGAGCAGTACTTC.

This chain uses TRBV2 with TRBJ2-1, with D tentatively TRBD1 (5 bases). CDR1 and CDR2 from the germline V gene are SNHLY and FYNNEI. V was pared by 6 bases and J by 6 bases, with 6 bases between. This CDR3 has 11 residues. The CDR3 is CASRQGNEQFF. The DNA for the CDR3 is TGTGCCAGCAGGCAGGGCAATGAGCAGTTCTTC.

This clone has only one observation. The chain employs TRBV5-1 and TRBJ1-1; unclear D gene. V gave up 1 base and J gave up 1 base, with 11 bases separating them. The germline V gene encodes CDR1 SGHRS and CDR2 YFSETQ. CDR3 length: 15 residues. The CDR3 DNA follows: TGCGCCAGCAGCTTGACCGCCCCAGGGAACACTGAAGCTTTCTTT. It specifies CASSLTAPGNTEAFF.

The chain joins TRBV7-2 to TRBJ2-3, with 7 bases fitting TRBD2. Trimming at V came to 8 bases and at J to 5 bases, leaving 10 bases not matched to a gene. Germline CDR1 SGHTA, CDR2 FQGNSA. The CDR3 length is 14 residues. As DNA, the CDR3 is TGTGCCAGCGGCGGGAGCGGGATGATAGATACGCAGTATTTT. It specifies CASGGSGMIDTQYF.

The gene calls are TRBV11-2 and TRBJ2-1, with 7 bases identical to TRBD1. With V trimmed by 5 bases and J by 6 bases, 10 bases remained unmatched. CDR1 and CDR2 (germline): SGHAT, FQNNGV. The CDR3 is made up of 15 amino acids. This chain's CDR3 is CASSQATGDFNEQFF. The CDR3 DNA is TGTGCCAGCAGCCAAGCTACAGGGGATTTCAATGAGCAGTTCTTC.

The chain combines TRBV9 with TRBJ1-4; D gene uncertain. The CDR3 contains 14 residues. Between the trimmed V and J ends, which lost 2 bases and 5 bases, there was a span of 10 bases. Germline V gene sequence: CDR1 SGDLS, CDR2 YYNGEE. The CDR3 DNA follows: TGTGCCAGCAGCGTGTCCCAAGGCAATGAAAAACTGTTTTTT. This encodes CASSVSQGNEKLFF.

The chain is built from TRBV5-1 and TRBJ2-7, with 10 bases matching TRBD1. J gave up 3 bases and V 5 bases, and 11 bases lay outside the gene matches. In germline, CDR1 is SGHRS, CDR2 YFSETQ. There are 16 residues in the CDR3. CDR3 in DNA: TGCGCCAGCAGTCCCCCCGGGACAGGGGTTGTCTACGAGCAGTACTTC. This sequence encodes CASSPPGTGVVYEQYF.